These T cell receptor beta chains were read from a single sample in a study of T cell repertoires in cytomegalovirus infection. Using its own MiXCR run on the reads, TCRdb lists one record per CDR3 protein. The data contain 150,000 to 200,000 distinct CDR3 sequences, roughly 27% of them seen just once; the ten biggest clones take up just over 30%. Sequencing input: PBMCs. These receptors originate from a human donor in good health (CMV status not recorded). Some clones in this sample may be carry-over from other donors' samples. Each CDR3 is given with its conserved first and last residue. A D gene is named only where the DNA matches it firmly. A clone size is listed for some rows: how often the clone was seen (once, few, many), or a class if it is expanded.

J gene | V gene | D gene | clone size | CDR3 DNA | CDR3 protein
TRBJ2-1 | TRBV6-5 | . | . | TGTGCCAGCAGTTATGGCACCCCCAACAGGGATGAGCAGTTCTTC | CASSYGTPNRDEQFF
TRBJ1-6 | TRBV6-6 | . | many | TGTGCCAGCAGTCCCCGGGACACCGATTCACCCCTCCACTTT | CASSPRDTDSPLHF
TRBJ2-7 | TRBV12-3/TRBV12-4 | TRBD1 | . | TGTGCCAGCAGTAAGGACAGGGACTACGAGCAGTACTTC | CASSKDRDYEQYF
TRBJ2-2 | TRBV5-4 | . | . | TGTGCCAGCAGCCCGATTGGGGGTATGGGAGGCGGCGACACCGGGGAGCTGTTTTTT | CASSPIGGMGGGDTGELFF
TRBJ1-5 | TRBV11-2 | . | few | TGTGCCAGCAGCTTATTCGGGCAAAATCAGCCCCAGCATTTT | CASSLFGQNQPQHF
TRBJ2-1 | TRBV18 | . | . | TGTGCCAGCTCCGGGGCTACAGCAAACAATGAGCAGTTCTTC | CASSGATANNEQFF
TRBJ1-2 | TRBV5-4 | . | few | TGTGCCAGCAGCCTCCCGAAGGGGATGGCCTATGGCTACACCTTC | CASSLPKGMAYGYTF
TRBJ2-3 | TRBV20-1 | TRBD1 | . | TGCAGTGCTACCACAGGGGGCCGACCAGATACGCAGTATTTT | CSATTGGRPDTQYF
TRBJ1-1 | TRBV29-1 | . | . | TGCAGCTCCCTAGGGGCGAGCGGGTCGGACACTGAAGCTTTCTTT | CSSLGASGSDTEAFF
TRBJ1-5 | TRBV7-2 | . | many | TGTGCCAGCAGCCTGGACACTAGCAATCAGCCCCAGCATTTT | CASSLDTSNQPQHF
TRBJ1-5 | TRBV30 | . | . | TGTGCCTGGAGTGAGGGATGGAGTATCAATCAGCCCCAGCATTTT | CAWSEGWSINQPQHF
TRBJ1-2 | TRBV6-1 | . | few | TGTGCCAGCACCGAGGGACTCTATTTAGGAGGCTACACCTTC | CASTEGLYLGGYTF
TRBJ1-1 | TRBV7-2 | . | . | TGTGCCAGCAGCGTTACAGGGTCTAGGGCGTCTGAAGCTTTCTTT | CASSVTGSRASEAFF
TRBJ1-1 | TRBV7-9 | . | many | TGTGCCAGCAGCTTAGTAAGGGCAGCCCCTGAAGCTTTCTTT | CASSLVRAAPEAFF
TRBJ1-2 | TRBV4-1 | TRBD1 | few | TGCGCCAGCAGCCAAACAGGGGGAAGCTATGGCTACACCTTC | CASSQTGGSYGYTF
TRBJ2-5 | TRBV15 | . | few | TGTGCCACCAGGGTCCCGGCCCAAGAGACCCAGTACTTC | CATRVPAQETQYF
TRBJ2-7 | TRBV29-1 | TRBD1 | . | TGCAGCGTTGTACAGGGGGGATACTACGAGCAGTACTTC | CSVVQGGYYEQYF
TRBJ2-5 | TRBV12-5 | . | few | TGTGCTAGTGGGACAGAAGAGACCCAGTACTTC | CASGTEETQYF
TRBJ2-7 | TRBV9 | . | few | TGTGCCAGCAGCGTAGCTGATCTGGGCTACGAGCAGTACTTC | CASSVADLGYEQYF
TRBJ2-1 | TRBV6-6 | TRBD1 | few | TGTGCCAGCAGTTACTTCGGACTCTCTCAGGGGGTCAATGAGCAGTTCTTC | CASSYFGLSQGVNEQFF
TRBJ1-5 | TRBV6-2/TRBV6-3 | TRBD1 | few | TGTGCCAGCAGCTGGACAGGGGGCGGGGATCAGCCCCAGCATTTT | CASSWTGGGDQPQHF
TRBJ1-2 | TRBV20-1 | TRBD1 | once | TGCAGTGCTAGAGATCAAGGCAGGGGGCTGTATGGCTACACCTTC | CSARDQGRGLYGYTF
TRBJ1-4 | TRBV10-3 | . | . | TGTGCCATCAGTGAGTCTAGGGTTCCCAACGAAAAACTGTTTTTT | CAISESRVPNEKLFF
TRBJ2-6 | TRBV18 | . | . | TGTGCCAGCTCACCCTCGGCAGGGGTCGATCTCTCTGGGGCCAACGTCCTGACTTTC | CASSPSAGVDLSGANVLTF
TRBJ1-6 | TRBV5-6 | TRBD1 | once | TGTGCCAGCATCCGAGGGGGCGGAATTTCACCCCTCCACTTT | CASIRGGGISPLHF
TRBJ2-5 | TRBV7-6 | TRBD1 | . | TGTGCCAGCAGTACAGGGGGAAGGGAGACCCAGTACTTC | CASSTGGRETQYF
TRBJ1-3 | TRBV4-3 | . | . | TGCGCCAGCAGCCAAGACGCTCACAGAAACACCATATATTTT | CASSQDAHRNTIYF
TRBJ2-1 | TRBV29-1 | TRBD2 | . | TGCAGCGTTTTAGCGGGGGGGCGAAATGAGCAGTTCTTC | CSVLAGGRNEQFF
TRBJ1-1 | TRBV18 | . | . | TGTGCCAGCTCAGAGAAACAGCCAAGTCTAAACACTGAAGCTTTCTTT | CASSEKQPSLNTEAFF
TRBJ2-1 | TRBV4-3 | TRBD2 | . | TGCGCCAGCAGCCCTCGACTAGCGGGGGAGGGTGAGCAGTTCTTC | CASSPRLAGEGEQFF
TRBJ2-7 | TRBV11-2 | TRBD2 | . | TGTGCCAGCAGCTTAGCTAGCGGTACTCCCTACGAGCAGTACTTC | CASSLASGTPYEQYF
TRBJ2-7 | TRBV12-5 | . | . | TGTGCTAGTGGTCTCGTCGGGAGCTCTACCAACGGGCAGTACTTC | CASGLVGSSTNGQYF
TRBJ1-4 | TRBV7-9 | TRBD1 | many | TGTGCCAGCAGCTCCGGGACAGCTAATGAAAAACTGTTTTTT | CASSSGTANEKLFF
TRBJ2-5 | TRBV14 | TRBD1 | . | TGTGCCAGCAGGCCCTGGGTAGAGGGGGCCGAGACCCAGTACTTC | CASRPWVEGAETQYF
TRBJ2-2 | TRBV5-1 | TRBD2 | . | TGCGCCAGCAGCCAACTAGCGACAAACACCGGGGAGCTGTTTTTT | CASSQLATNTGELFF
TRBJ2-7 | TRBV20-1 | TRBD2 | few | TGCAGTGCGTGTTCTATGTCGGGGGGGCTCTGCTACGAGCAGTACTTC | CSACSMSGGLCYEQYF
TRBJ2-1 | TRBV7-2 | . | many | TGTGCCAGCAGCTTAGCGGGGGGGCCTTACAATGAGCAGTTCTTC | CASSLAGGPYNEQFF
TRBJ2-1 | TRBV29-1 | TRBD2 | . | TGCAGCGTTGGGGGGACTACCTGGCGCTCCTACAATGAGCAGTTCTTC | CSVGGTTWRSYNEQFF
TRBJ2-7 | TRBV29-1 | . | . | TGCAGCGTTGTCCGAGGACCTTCCTACGAGCAGTACTTC | CSVVRGPSYEQYF